The clone carrying this T cell receptor beta chain has only a few counts. From germline, CDR1 is SGHAT and CDR2 FQNNGV. The V gene end was trimmed by 5 bases and the J gene end by 1 base; junction bases not matched to a gene: 6. The CDR3 loop spans 15 amino acids. The data were obtained in a study of identical twins. TCRdb independently ran MiXCR on the 5' RACE reads; one entry per CDR3 protein. The table includes approximately 220,000 distinct CDR3 sequences, approximately 8% detected once. The sample was also linked to a second study, of yellow fever vaccine responses in identical twins.

Sample: CD8+ T cells sorted from blood. The chain recombines TRBV11-2 with TRBJ2-5; 8 nucleotides match TRBD1. The receptor was derived from a woman between 18 and 30 years old in good health. Here the CDR3 DNA reads TGTGCCAGCAGCACCCGGGACAGGCGCCAAGAGACCCAGTACTTC. Its protein product is CASSTRDRRQETQYF.